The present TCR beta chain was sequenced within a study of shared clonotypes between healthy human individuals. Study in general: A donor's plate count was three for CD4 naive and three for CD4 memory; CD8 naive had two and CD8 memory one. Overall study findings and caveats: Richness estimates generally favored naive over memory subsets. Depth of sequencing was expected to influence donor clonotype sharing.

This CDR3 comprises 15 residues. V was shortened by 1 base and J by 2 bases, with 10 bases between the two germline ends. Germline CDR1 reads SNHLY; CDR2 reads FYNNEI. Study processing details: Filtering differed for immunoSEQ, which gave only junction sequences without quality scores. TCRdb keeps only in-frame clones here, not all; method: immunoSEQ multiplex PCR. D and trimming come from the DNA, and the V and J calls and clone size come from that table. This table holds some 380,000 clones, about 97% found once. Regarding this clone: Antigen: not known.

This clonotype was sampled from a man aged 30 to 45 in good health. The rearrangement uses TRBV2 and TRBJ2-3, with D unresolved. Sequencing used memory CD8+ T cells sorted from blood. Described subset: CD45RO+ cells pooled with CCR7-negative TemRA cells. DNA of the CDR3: TGTGCCAGCAGTGAAGGGGGATTCCCCACAGATACGCAGTATTTT. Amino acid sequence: CASSEGGFPTDTQYF.